What follows are 27 T cell receptor beta chains derived from one specimen sequenced in a study of T cells in women clearing cervical HPV infection. Clones were sequenced by immunoSEQ multiplex PCR, and TCRdb holds only the in-frame ones, with some missing. Its clone listing holds 30,000 to 45,000 clones. What was sequenced was blood buffy coat. These receptors came from a woman between 18 and 70 years old with a cervical HPV16 infection that either progressed to CIN3+ or cleared (not recorded which).

Notes on this clone: The read halts 3 residues ahead of the CDR3 end, with the missing end drawn from the germline J gene. The chain uses TRBV30 and TRBJ1-5, with no clear D. Per the germline V gene, CDR1 is GTSNPN and CDR2 is SVGIG (reference sequence). The V end was cut by 4 bases, the J end by 2 bases, with 9 bases between. CDR3 length: 13 residues. The sequenced CDR3 bases are TGTGCCTGGAATAGGCAGGGCAATCAGCCC. Amino acids: CAWNRQGNQP. The whole CDR3 reads CAWNRQGNQPQHF.

Worth noting for this clone: From the germline J gene comes the end of the CDR3, since the read stops 3 residues before it. The V and J genes are TRBV5-1 and TRBJ2-3; a possible D gene is TRBD2 (5 bases). Germline lookup yields CDR1 SGHRS and CDR2 YFSETQ. V was cut by 5 bases and J by 6 bases, with 22 bases left in between. This CDR3 has 16 amino acids. CDR3 DNA (partial): TGCGCCAGCAGTCCAACCCCAATCTCGCGAGGGGATACG. Its protein is CASSPTPISRGDT. The CDR3 reads in full as CASSPTPISRGDTQYF. Variable domain in full (rest from reference TRBV5-1 and TRBJ2-3): KAGVTQTPRYLIKTRGQQVTLSCSPISGHRSVSWYQQTPGQGLQFLFEYFSETQRNKGNFPGRFSGRQFSNSRSEMNVSTLELGDSALYLCASSPTPISRGDTQYFGPGTRLTVL.

With respect to this clone: The missing CDR3 end, 3 residues past where the read stops, is filled in from the germline J gene. The rearrangement joins TRBV20-1 to TRBJ2-7, with 9 positions matching TRBD1. The CDR3 totals 13 residues. CDR1 is DFQATT and CDR2 is SNEGSKA in the germline V gene (reference sequence). V gave up 7 bases and J gave up 4 bases; unmatched junction bases: 8. The part of the CDR3 DNA that was read is TGCAGTGTTCCCGGGACAGGGTTATACGAG. Its protein product is CSVPGTGLYE. The entire CDR3 reads CSVPGTGLYEQYF.

For this clone: With the read ending 3 residues before the CDR3 end, the germline J gene is used to fill in that end. The chain employs TRBV4-2 and TRBJ1-4; tentative D call: TRBD1 (5 bases). This CDR3 contains 17 residues. Germline lookup yields CDR1 LGHNA and CDR2 YNFKEQ. CDR3 in amino acids: CASSPSVGVAGANVLFF. Incomplete CDR3 DNA: TGTGCCAGCAGCCCCTCGGTAGGGGTTGCTGGGGCCAACGTA.

For this clone: Coverage ceases 3 residues before the CDR3 finishes, and the germline J gene fills in the end. This chain links TRBV19 with TRBJ1-1, with 7 bases lining up with TRBD1. V trimming: 4 bases; J trimming: 5 bases; junction bases outside the gene matches: 4. Germline V gives CDR1 LNHDA, CDR2 SQIVND (reference sequence). The CDR3 covers 13 residues. CDR3 sequence: CASSSLQGTEAFF. The covered CDR3 bases are TGTGCCAGTAGTAGCTTACAGGGGACTGAA.

On this clone: The read gets to within 3 residues of the CDR3 end, and the germline J gene fills in the rest. The chain joins TRBV12-5 to TRBJ2-1; D is perhaps TRBD2 (5 bases). Germline values: CDR1 LGHNT, CDR2 FRNRAP. The germline V and J ends were trimmed by 3 bases and 2 bases, with 11 bases remaining between them. This CDR3 spans 15 amino acids. The CDR3 loop reads CASGFGGYAYNEQFF. The covered CDR3 bases are TGTGCTAGTGGTTTCGGCGGGTACGCCTACAATGAG.

As to this clone: Sequencing ends 3 residues short of the CDR3 end; the germline J gene provides the rest. The V call is TRBV6-2 or TRBV6-3, the J call TRBJ1-2; tentative D call: TRBD1 (5 bases). The length of the CDR3 is 16 residues. CDR1 and CDR2 (germline): MNHEY, SVGEGT. CDR3 bases read: TGTGCCAGCAGTTATAGACTCGGGGGGACGTACAATGAC. Its translation is CASSYRLGGTYND. The full CDR3 protein reads CASSYRLGGTYNDYTF.

Turning to this clone: The read is 3 residues too short to cover the CDR3 end, so that end is filled in from the germline J gene. The chain is built from TRBV28 and TRBJ2-3, with D perhaps matching TRBD2 (6 bases). The germline V and J ends were trimmed by 2 bases and 2 bases, with 14 bases remaining between them. Germline loops: CDR1 MDHEN, CDR2 SYDVKM. CDR3 length: 16 residues. The CDR3 DNA, read in part, is TGTGCCAGCAGTTTACGGGGGAGCTACTCCACAGATACG. It translates to CASSLRGSYSTDT. The entire CDR3 is CASSLRGSYSTDTQYF.

CDR3 sequence: CSAPGQGLNTEAFF. Partial CDR3 DNA: TGCAGTGCCCCGGGACAGGGCTTGAACACTGAA. The V and J genes are TRBV20-1 and TRBJ1-1; 9 bases align to TRBD1. From the germline J gene comes the end of the CDR3, since the read stops 3 residues before it. Germline CDR1 and CDR2: DFQATT and SNEGSKA (reference sequence). CDR3 length: 14 amino acids. Trimming cost V 6 bases and J 0 bases; bases outside gene matches: 5.

Comment on this clone: Read sequence stops 3 residues before the CDR3 end, and the germline J gene provides the missing end. The genes are TRBV30 and TRBJ2-3, with no clear D. Germline CDR1 is GTSNPN and CDR2 is SVGIG (reference sequence). The CDR3 has 11 amino acids. The V end was cut by 0 bases, the J end by 6 bases, with 4 bases between. The DNA read from the CDR3 is TGTGCCTGGAGTGTAGGGGATACG. Translating it yields CAWSVGDT. The complete CDR3 protein is CAWSVGDTQYF.

Points on this clone: Sequencing ends 3 residues short of the CDR3 end; the germline J gene provides the rest. The genes are TRBV12-5 and TRBJ2-7; TRBD2 might be the D (5 bases). The CDR3 length is 13 residues. The V end was cut by 4 bases, the J end by 6 bases, with 13 bases between. Germline V gives CDR1 LGHNT, CDR2 FRNRAP. The CDR3 DNA, read in part, is TGTGCTAGTGGTTCGGCGGGTGGACCCGAG. It encodes CASGSAGGPE. The complete CDR3 sequence is CASGSAGGPEQYF. Filled out from reference TRBV12-5 and TRBJ2-7, the complete variable domain reads DARVTQTPRHKVTEMGQEVTMRCQPILGHNTVFWYRQTMMQGLELLAYFRNRAPLDDSGMPKDRFSAEMPDATLATLKIQPSEPRDSAVYFCASGSAGGPEQYFGPGTRLTVT.

As for this clone: The missing CDR3 end, 3 residues past where the read stops, is filled in from the germline J gene. The chain couples TRBV24-1 to TRBJ1-1; D remains unclear. V lost 2 bases and J 3 bases, leaving 9 bases between the germline ends. CDR1 and CDR2 from the germline V gene are KGHDR and SFDVKD. The CDR3 is 14 residues long. The CDR3 spells CATSDSGFHTEAFF. The covered CDR3 bases are TGTGCCACCAGTGATTCCGGGTTTCACACTGAA.

A word on this clone: The read is 3 residues too short to cover the CDR3 end, so that end is filled in from the germline J gene. J is TRBJ2-1 and V is TRBV28; TRBD1 aligns across 8 bases. This CDR3 is built from 15 residues. The germline CDR1 and CDR2 sequences are MDHEN and SYDVKM. Trimming took 6 bases from V and 3 from J; bases not matched to a gene: 7. CDR3 residues: CASRAGGILYNEQFF. The sequenced CDR3 bases are TGTGCCAGCAGGGCAGGGGGCATTCTCTACAATGAG. The full variable domain, with the rest looked up from reference TRBV28 and TRBJ2-1, is DVKVTQSSRYLVKRTGEKVFLECVQDMDHENMFWYRQDPGLGLRLIYFSYDVKMKEKGDIPEGYSVSREKKERFSLILESASTNQTSMYLCASRAGGILYNEQFFGPGTRLTVL.

Details on this clone: The read comes to an end 3 residues before the CDR3 does, leaving the germline J gene to fill in the end. The rearrangement joins TRBV18 to TRBJ2-7; 9 bases are a match to TRBD1. J was trimmed by 3 bases and V by 5 bases; bases with no gene match: 5. Germline-derived CDR1 and CDR2 are KGHSH and LQKENI. The length of the CDR3 is 14 residues. Partial CDR3 DNA: TGTGCCAGCTCAACTGGACAGGGGAGCTACGAG. Protein sequence: CASSTGQGSYE. The complete CDR3 protein is CASSTGQGSYEQYF.

Of note for this clone: Read data end 3 residues before the CDR3 end; the end is taken from the germline J gene. This chain links TRBV18 with TRBJ2-3; 10 bases agree with TRBD1. Germline V gene sequence: CDR1 KGHSH, CDR2 LQKENI. CDR3 length: 15 residues. V lost 2 bases to trimming and J lost 6 bases; unmatched junction nucleotides: 5. Incomplete CDR3 DNA: TGTGCCAGCTCACCATGGACAGGGGGAATGGATACG. Its protein product is CASSPWTGGMDT. The full CDR3 sequence reads CASSPWTGGMDTQYF.

Points on this clone: Read coverage stops 3 residues before the CDR3 terminus; the germline J gene supplies the remainder. The chain couples TRBV19 to TRBJ2-7; weak D call: TRBD2 (5 bases). The CDR3 runs to 13 residues. CDR1 is LNHDA, CDR2 SQIVND, per germline (reference sequence). V lost 8 bases, J lost 3 bases, and 14 bases lay in between. The CDR3 loop reads CASAAAELYEQYF. CDR3 DNA (partial): TGTGCCAGTGCAGCGGCGGAACTCTACGAG.

Details on this clone: The missing CDR3 end, 3 residues past where the read stops, is filled in from the germline J gene. V gene TRBV10-3 combines with J gene TRBJ2-2; 8 bases fit TRBD1. Germline-derived CDR1 and CDR2 are ENHRY and SYGVKD. The CDR3 is 15 amino acids. V dropped 8 bases and J dropped 0; count of bases not matched to a gene: 5. The CDR3 sequence: CAIGGQGANTGELFF. CDR3 bases read: TGTGCCATCGGAGGACAGGGCGCGAACACCGGGGAG.

Notes on this clone: Read sequence stops 3 residues before the CDR3 end, and the germline J gene provides the missing end. The chain has TRBV18 and TRBJ2-7; D is perhaps TRBD2 (6 bases). CDR3 length: 14 residues. In germline, CDR1 is KGHSH, CDR2 LQKENI. Trimming took 4 bases from V and 3 from J, leaving 13 bases between them. The CDR3 sequence: CASSHGTPRYEQYF. Incomplete CDR3 DNA: TGTGCCAGCTCACATGGGACTCCACGCTACGAG. The variable domain in full, with the rest retrieved from reference TRBV18 and TRBJ2-7, is NAGVMQNPRHLVRRRGQEARLRCSPMKGHSHVYWYRQLPEEGLKFMVYLQKENIIDESGMPKERFSAEFPKEGPSILRIQQVVRGDSAAYFCASSHGTPRYEQYFGPGTRLTVT.

About this clone: From the germline J gene comes the end of the CDR3, since the read stops 3 residues before it. This chain links TRBV19 with TRBJ1-1; D is perhaps TRBD1 (5 bases). The V end lost 10 bases, the J end lost 5 bases, and 23 bases lay between the germline ends. The CDR3 totals 15 residues. The germline V gene encodes CDR1 LNHDA and CDR2 SQIVND (reference sequence). The sequenced part of the CDR3 DNA is TGTGCCATTACCCCGGGCTCCACTCGGGGGACTGAA. It codes for CAITPGSTRGTE. The whole CDR3 sequence reads CAITPGSTRGTEAFF.

Concerning this clone itself: The read ends 3 residues shy of where the CDR3 ends; the end is completed using the germline J gene. This chain connects TRBV20-1 to TRBJ2-1; TRBD1 agrees at 7 bases. Germline V gene sequence: CDR1 DFQATT, CDR2 SNEGSKA (reference sequence). This CDR3 is 16 amino acids long. The V gene end was trimmed by 6 bases and the J gene end by 3 bases; junction bases not matched to a gene: 14. The part of the CDR3 DNA that was read is TGCAGTGCCTACTCCCCCGGCAGGGGGATCTACAATGAG. Protein product: CSAYSPGRGIYNE. The full CDR3 protein reads CSAYSPGRGIYNEQFF.

The CDR3 protein is CASSARGQGYEQYF. CDR3 bases read: TGTGCCAGCAGCGCTCGCGGACAGGGTTACGAG. The chain has TRBV9 and TRBJ2-7, with 8 bases fitting TRBD1. The read ends 3 residues before the CDR3 terminus; that terminus is restored from the germline J gene. This CDR3 comprises 14 residues. V lost 3 bases, J lost 4 bases, and 6 bases stayed unmatched. Germline V gene data show CDR1 as SGDLS and CDR2 as YYNGEE.

Comment on this clone: Read data end 3 residues before the CDR3 end; the end is taken from the germline J gene. The rearrangement joins TRBV12-3 or TRBV12-4 to TRBJ2-5, with D perhaps given as TRBD1 or TRBD2 (7 bases each). The CDR3 is made up of 15 amino acids. Trimming pared 3 bases from V and 2 bases from J, leaving 13 bases between. The sequenced CDR3 bases are TGTGCCAGCAGTTTTCGACAGGGAGGGCAAGAGACC. It translates to CASSFRQGGQET. The entire CDR3 reads CASSFRQGGQETQYF.

Remarks on this clone: The read finishes 3 residues shy of the CDR3 end, and the germline J gene is used to complete it. This sample includes further DNA sequences coding for the same CDR3. The V call is TRBV18, the J call TRBJ2-5, with 9 bases that match TRBD1. Germline lookup yields CDR1 KGHSH and CDR2 LQKENI. This CDR3 has 14 residues. The trim removed 3 bases at V and 4 bases at J, leaving 3 bases unmatched. The sequenced part of the CDR3 DNA is TGTGCCAGCTCACCGGGGACAGGGATAGAGACC. Translated, it gives CASSPGTGIET. The full CDR3 reads CASSPGTGIETQYF.

A word on this clone: The read ends 3 residues before the CDR3 terminus; that terminus is restored from the germline J gene. The V call is TRBV12-3 or TRBV12-4, the J call TRBJ2-1; D may be TRBD1 (6 bases). The CDR3 is 14 residues long. V lost 3 bases to trimming and J lost 4 bases, with 10 bases between them. The CDR3: CASSFGTRYNEQFF. The sequenced CDR3 bases are TGTGCCAGCAGTTTCGGGACAAGGTACAATGAG.

Comment on this clone: The read terminates 3 residues ahead of where the CDR3 ends, so the germline J gene completes it. The chain uses TRBV4-1 and TRBJ2-7; 9 nucleotides line up with TRBD2. Per the germline V gene, CDR1 is MGHRA and CDR2 is YSYEKL. The CDR3 loop spans 17 amino acids. The ends lost 3 bases at V and 2 bases at J; junction bases unmatched: 11. Here the CDR3 reads CASSHWLLPSGAYEQYF. CDR3 DNA, as far as it was read: TGCGCCAGCAGCCATTGGCTTCTCCCTAGCGGGGCCTACGAG.

Notes on this clone: The read halts 3 residues ahead of the CDR3 end, with the missing end drawn from the germline J gene. The chain combines TRBV11-3 with TRBJ1-3; no reliable D call. From germline, CDR1 is SGHNT and CDR2 YENEEA. The CDR3 runs 13 residues. This CDR3 is CASSTHRDKAIYF. Incomplete CDR3 DNA: TGTGCCAGCAGCACCCACCGAGACAAAGCC.

Regarding this clone: The sequenced fragment ends 3 residues before the CDR3 boundary, so the rest is inferred from the germline J gene. The chain links TRBV4-1 to TRBJ2-4; 7 nucleotides agree with TRBD1. This CDR3 spans 16 amino acids. The trim removed 3 bases at V and 4 bases at J, leaving 9 bases unmatched. CDR1 and CDR2 from the germline V gene are MGHRA and YSYEKL. Incomplete CDR3 DNA: TGCGCCAGCAGCCACAACCGGGACAGCATAAAAAACATT. Translating gives CASSHNRDSIKNI. The entire CDR3 sequence reads CASSHNRDSIKNIQYF.